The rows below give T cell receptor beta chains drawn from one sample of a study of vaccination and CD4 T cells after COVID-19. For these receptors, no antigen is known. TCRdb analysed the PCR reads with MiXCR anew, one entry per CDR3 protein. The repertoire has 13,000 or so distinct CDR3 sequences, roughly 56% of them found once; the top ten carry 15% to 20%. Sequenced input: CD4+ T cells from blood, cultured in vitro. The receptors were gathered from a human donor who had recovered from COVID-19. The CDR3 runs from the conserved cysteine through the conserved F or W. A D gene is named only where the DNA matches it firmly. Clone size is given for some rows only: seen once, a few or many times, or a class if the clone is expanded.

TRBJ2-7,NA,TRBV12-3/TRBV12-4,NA,TGTGCCAGCAGGACTAGTCTCGAGCAGTACTTC,CASRTSLEQYF
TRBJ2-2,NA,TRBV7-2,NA,TGTGCCAGCAGCTTCACCGTAGGCGGGGAGCTGTTTTTT,CASSFTVGGELFF
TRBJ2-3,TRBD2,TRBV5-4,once,TGTGCCAGCAGCTTGGATAGCGGGAGGAGAGCAGATACGCAGTATTTT,CASSLDSGRRADTQYF
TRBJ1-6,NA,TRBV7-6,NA,TGTGCCAGCAGCTTAGAACAGGGATCACCCCTCCACTTT,CASSLEQGSPLHF
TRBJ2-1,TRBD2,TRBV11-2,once,TGTGCCAGCAGCTTAGGTACTAGCGGGAGTCGGTATGAGCAGTTCTTC,CASSLGTSGSRYEQFF
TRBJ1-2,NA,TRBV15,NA,TGTGCCACCAGCAGTTCTGTAGCTAACTATGGCTACACCTTC,CATSSSVANYGYTF
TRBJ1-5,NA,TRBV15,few,TGTGCCACCAGCCAGGAGGAGGATCAGCCCCAGCATTTT,CATSQEEDQPQHF
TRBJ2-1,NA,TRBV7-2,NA,TGTGCCAGCAGCTCGCCGATTGACCCTCCTAAAAGGGAGCAGTTCTTC,CASSSPIDPPKREQFF
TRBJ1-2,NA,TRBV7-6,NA,TGTGCCAGCAGCTTATGGGGGGGAAAGGGAGGCTACACCTTC,CASSLWGGKGGYTF
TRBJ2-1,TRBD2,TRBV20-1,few,TGCAGTGCGCCAGCAGCGGGAGGGGCCAATGAGCAGTTCTTC,CSAPAAGGANEQFF
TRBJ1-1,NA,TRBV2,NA,TGTGCCAGCAGTGTTTATCCATCCGAAGCTTTCTTT,CASSVYPSEAFF
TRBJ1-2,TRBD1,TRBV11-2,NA,TGTGCCAGCAGCCCGGACAGGGGGTACTATGGCCACACCTTC,CASSPDRGYYGHTF
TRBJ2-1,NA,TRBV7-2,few,TGTGCCAGCAGCTTAGCGTTGGATTCAGATTCCAATGAGCAGTTCTTC,CASSLALDSDSNEQFF
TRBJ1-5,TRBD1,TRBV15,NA,TGTGTCACCAGCAGGGGGGACAGCCTTCAGCCCCAGCATTTT,CVTSRGDSLQPQHF
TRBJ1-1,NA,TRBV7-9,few,TGTGCCAGCAGCTTCGAGGCAGGGGCGGGTGAAGCTTTCTTT,CASSFEAGAGEAFF
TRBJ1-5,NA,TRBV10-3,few,TGTGCCATCAGTGAGTCGACACCAAGGTCGCACAATCAGCCCCAGCATTTT,CAISESTPRSHNQPQHF
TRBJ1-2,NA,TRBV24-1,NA,TGTGCCACCAGGGGGTCGGGGTCTGAGAATGGCTACACCTTC,CATRGSGSENGYTF
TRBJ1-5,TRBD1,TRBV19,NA,TGTGCCACCCACATGACAGGGCGGGAGAGCAATCAGCCCCAGCATTTT,CATHMTGRESNQPQHF
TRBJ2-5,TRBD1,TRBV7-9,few,TGTGCCAGCAGCTTGGGGGGACAGGGAATAGAGACCCAGTACTTC,CASSLGGQGIETQYF
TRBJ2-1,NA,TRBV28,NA,TGTGCCAGCGGAGACAGACAAGAGCAGTTCTTC,CASGDRQEQFF
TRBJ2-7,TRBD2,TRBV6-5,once,TGTGCCAGCAGTTACTCGAGAGGGGGACTAGCGGGAGGGCCCGGCGAGCAGTACTTC,CASSYSRGGLAGGPGEQYF
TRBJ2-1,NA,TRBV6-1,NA,TGTGCCAGCAGTAATAGCGGTCGCTCCTACAATGAGCAGTTCTTC,CASSNSGRSYNEQFF
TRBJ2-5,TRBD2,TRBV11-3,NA,TGTGCCAGCAGCCCTGGACTAGCGGGAGTGGAGACCCAGTACTTC,CASSPGLAGVETQYF
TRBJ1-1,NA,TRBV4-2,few,TGTGCCAGCAGCCAGCCGGATCTTAAAAGCACTGAAGCTTTCTTT,CASSQPDLKSTEAFF
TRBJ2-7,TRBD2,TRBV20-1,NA,TGCAGTGCTAGGGCTAGCGGGAGTTTAGCGTCCTACGAGCAGTACTTC,CSARASGSLASYEQYF
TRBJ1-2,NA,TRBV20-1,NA,TGCAGTGCTAATAGGCAGGCCCTCCGGGGCTATGGCTACACCTTC,CSANRQALRGYGYTF
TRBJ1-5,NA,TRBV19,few,TGTGCCAGTAGTCCCGGCCTTCATCAGCCCCAGCATTTT,CASSPGLHQPQHF